Each of the 15 T cell receptor beta chains below was sequenced from the same sample in a study of T cell changes during pregnancy in multiple sclerosis. The table came from immunoSEQ multiplex PCR; TCRdb's copy has only in-frame clones and leaves some out. The sample includes fewer than 70,000 clones, about 89% of them seen just once. The material sequenced was peripheral blood, taken in the first trimester of pregnancy. The receptor set was obtained from a female donor with multiple sclerosis, enrolled in a pregnancy study.

The rearrangement uses TRBV7-2 and TRBJ2-7; 7 bases are shared with TRBD2. CDR3 length: 17 amino acids. Germline-derived CDR1 and CDR2 are SGHTA and FQGNSA. V shed 5 bases, J shed 1 base, and the junction held 14 bases outside the gene matches. The CDR3 region is CASSHGIVAGVSYEQYF. The CDR3 DNA sequence: TGTGCCAGCAGCCATGGGATTGTAGCGGGTGTTTCCTACGAGCAGTACTTC.

This clone occurred once. This sequence joins TRBV4-1 and TRBJ2-1, with D maybe TRBD2 (6 bases). CDR3 length: 16 amino acids. The V gene lost 0 bases and the J gene lost 9 bases, with 18 bases spanning the gap. Germline V CDR1 and CDR2: MGHRA, YSYEKL. The CDR3 is CASSQDYRPGVGEQFF. CDR3 DNA: TGCGCCAGCAGCCAAGATTACCGACCGGGGGTAGGTGAGCAGTTCTTC.

The V gene is TRBV19, the J gene TRBJ1-1; the D is unclear. Germline CDR1 is LNHDA and CDR2 is SQIVND (reference sequence). The CDR3 spans 15 residues. The V gene lost 2 bases and the J gene lost 2 bases, with 12 bases spanning the gap. CDR3 sequence (DNA): TGTGCCAGTAGTATAACGGCAGGCGACAACACTGAAGCTTTCTTT. As protein: CASSITAGDNTEAFF. Using reference TRBV19 and TRBJ1-1 for the parts outside the CDR3, the full variable domain is DGGITQSPKYLFRKEGQNVTLSCEQNLNHDAMYWYRQDPGQGLRLIYYSQIVNDFQKGDIAEGYSVSREKKESFPLTVTSAQKNPTAFYLCASSITAGDNTEAFFGQGTRLTVV.

Worth noting for this clone: The junction shows a germline mismatch at one end, possibly a read error. The chain joins TRBV4-3 to TRBJ2-6, with D perhaps matching TRBD1 (5 bases). Germline CDR1 LGHNA, CDR2 YSLEER. This CDR3 is 16 amino acids long. CDR3 DNA: TGCGCCAGCAGCCAAGTCCAGGGTTCTGGGGCCAACGTCCTGGCTTTC. This translates into CASSQVQGSGANVLAF.

This chain uses TRBV7-2 with TRBJ1-5; D perhaps matches TRBD1 (6 bases). From germline, CDR1 is SGHTA and CDR2 FQGNSA. The germline V and J ends were trimmed by 2 bases and 3 bases, with 8 bases remaining between them. The CDR3 covers 14 residues. The CDR3 sequence is CASSLSGANQPQHF. DNA for the CDR3: TGTGCCAGCAGCTTATCAGGGGCCAATCAGCCCCAGCATTTT.

V gene TRBV4-3 combines with J gene TRBJ1-2, with 9 bases that match TRBD1. CDR1 and CDR2 from the germline V gene are LGHNA and YSLEER. V lost 4 bases to trimming and J lost 4 bases; unmatched junction nucleotides: 16. The CDR3 is made up of 18 amino acids. Here the CDR3 reads CASSPIWKGDRDFYGYTF. DNA for the CDR3: TGCGCCAGCAGCCCCATATGGAAGGGGGACAGGGATTTCTATGGCTACACCTTC.

V usage is TRBV18 and J usage is TRBJ2-7, with TRBD1 identical over 9 bases. The germline gives CDR1 KGHSH, CDR2 LQKENI. CDR3 length equals 15 residues. V was pared by 3 bases and J by 2 bases, with 5 bases of the junction left unmatched. CDR3 in DNA: TGTGCCAGCTCACCTCAAGGACAGGGGACCTACGAGCAGTACTTC. It encodes CASSPQGQGTYEQYF.

The chain uses TRBV7-2 and TRBJ2-7, with 9 bases matching TRBD1. Per germline, CDR1 SGHTA and CDR2 FQGNSA. The CDR3 is 15 amino acids. The junction had 8 bases not matched to a gene; V was cut back by 5 bases and J by 3 bases. CDR3 nucleotides: TGTGCCAGCAGCCCTGGACAGGGGAGGTTCTACGAGCAGTACTTC. Encoded protein: CASSPGQGRFYEQYF.

This chain uses TRBV19 with TRBJ1-2; a possible D gene is TRBD1 (5 bases). V was clipped by 5 bases and J by 4 bases, with 11 bases between them. There are 13 residues in the CDR3. Germline CDR1 LNHDA, CDR2 SQIVND (reference sequence). The CDR3 protein is CASSSDKTYGYTF. The CDR3 coding sequence is TGTGCCAGTAGTTCGGACAAAACCTATGGCTACACCTTC. The full variable domain, rest sourced from reference TRBV19 and TRBJ1-2, is DGGITQSPKYLFRKEGQNVTLSCEQNLNHDAMYWYRQDPGQGLRLIYYSQIVNDFQKGDIAEGYSVSREKKESFPLTVTSAQKNPTAFYLCASSSDKTYGYTFGSGTRLTVV.

This chain uses TRBV6-5 with TRBJ1-1; TRBD1 is a possible D gene (5 bases). Trimming cost V 0 bases and J 9 bases, with 8 bases left between them. Germline V gives CDR1 MNHEY, CDR2 SVGAGI. This CDR3 contains 12 residues. CDR3 coding DNA: TGTGCCAGCAGTTACTCCCCAGGGAAAGCTTTCTTT. Translation: CASSYSPGKAFF.

The chain employs TRBV7-8 and TRBJ1-1; 9 nucleotides match TRBD1. The J segment lost 4 bases and the V segment lost 8 bases, leaving 14 bases of the junction unmatched. This CDR3 is built from 16 residues. CDR1 and CDR2 from the germline V gene are SGHVS and FQNEAQ. CDR3: CASSGTGYRGGTEAFF. CDR3 nucleotide sequence: TGTGCCAGCTCCGGGACAGGGTATAGGGGCGGCACTGAAGCTTTCTTT.

The rearrangement links TRBV30 to TRBJ2-7; 12 bases are a match to TRBD1. Germline V lookup: CDR1 GTSNPN, CDR2 SVGIG (reference sequence). Trimming took 0 bases from V and 5 from J; bases not matched to a gene: 5. The CDR3 extends over 15 amino acids. The CDR3, as DNA: TGTGCCTGGAGTGTAGGGACAGGGGGCCCCAACGAGCAGTACTTC. This encodes CAWSVGTGGPNEQYF.

The chain joins TRBV18 to TRBJ2-6; weak D call: TRBD2 (6 bases). The germline gives CDR1 KGHSH, CDR2 LQKENI. Trimming removed 3 bases from V and 0 bases from J, with 15 bases in between. This CDR3 region has 18 residues. The CDR3 bases are TGTGCCAGCTCACCTCCGGGACTTCAGGTCTCTGGGGCCAACGTCCTGACTTTC. Its translation is CASSPPGLQVSGANVLTF.

This CDR3 is CASSPSSPGLAGATETQYF. The CDR3 nucleotides are TGTGCCAGTAGCCCTAGCTCGCCGGGACTAGCGGGAGCAACAGAGACCCAGTACTTC. The chain couples TRBV19 to TRBJ2-5, with 14 nucleotides matching TRBD2. Germline V lookup: CDR1 LNHDA, CDR2 SQIVND (reference sequence). The ends lost 6 bases at V and 4 bases at J; junction bases unmatched: 16. This CDR3 comprises 19 residues.

This CDR3 is CASRTGTGELFF. In DNA, the CDR3 is TGTGCCAGCAGGACAGGGACCGGGGAGCTGTTTTTT. The chain joins TRBV6-4 to TRBJ2-2; 7 nucleotides match TRBD1. V gave up 6 bases and J gave up 5 bases; unmatched junction bases: 0. Germline CDR1 MRHNA, CDR2 SNTAGT. This CDR3 has 12 amino acids.